These 32 T cell receptor beta chains share one sample of origin, sequenced in a study of OX40 agonist ivuxolimab in advanced cancers. Produced via immunoSEQ multiplex PCR; TCRdb's table is partial and in-frame only. The sample records approximately 70,000 clones, about 87% being singletons. The sample here was CD4+ or CD8+ T cells sorted from blood, taken in a trial of the OX40 agonist ivuxolimab. The receptor source for this set is an adult with an advanced solid tumor such as melanoma, head and neck, liver or kidney cancer.

The chain links TRBV19 to TRBJ1-2; D not certain. The germline V and J ends were trimmed by 7 bases and 6 bases, with 18 bases remaining between them. Looked up from germline, CDR1 is LNHDA and CDR2 is SQIVND (reference sequence). This CDR3 has 14 residues. DNA for the CDR3: TGTGCCAGTAACTTCGCCGGGCCCCGGGATGGCTACACCTTC. It yields the protein CASNFAGPRDGYTF.

Here the CDR3 reads CASSLAFADTQYF. DNA for the CDR3: TGTGCCAGCAGCTTAGCATTTGCAGATACGCAGTATTTT. The gene calls are TRBV7-2 and TRBJ2-3; D gene unclear. The CDR3 contains 13 residues. Germline V lookup: CDR1 SGHTA, CDR2 FQGNSA. Trimming stripped 0 bases from V and 4 bases from J, with 5 bases between.

This clone was observed once. The chain recombines TRBV2 with TRBJ2-5; tentative D call: TRBD1 (6 bases). This CDR3 region has 14 residues. Germline V gene lookup returns CDR1 SNHLY and CDR2 FYNNEI. V dropped 6 bases and J dropped 7 bases, with 18 bases sitting between them. The CDR3 DNA reads as TGTGCCAGCAGCTTCGACAGGTTTTTGGGGACCCAGTACTTC. The encoded protein is CASSFDRFLGTQYF.

V and J are TRBV30 and TRBJ1-4; tentative D call: TRBD1 (5 bases). V was cut by 1 base and J by 3 bases, with 12 bases left in between. CDR3 size: 15 residues. Germline V gene lookup returns CDR1 GTSNPN and CDR2 SVGIG (reference sequence). The CDR3 region is CAWSGGKGPNEKLFF. The CDR3 nucleotides are TGTGCCTGGAGTGGGGGGAAAGGGCCTAATGAAAAACTGTTTTTT.

The chain links TRBV6-5 to TRBJ2-1, with a tentative D call TRBD2 (5 bases). CDR1 and CDR2 (germline): MNHEY, SVGAGI. Trimming took off 0 bases at V and 5 bases at J, with 5 bases between the two ends. CDR3 length equals 13 residues. Here the CDR3 reads CASSYSGDNEQFF. CDR3 in DNA: TGTGCCAGCAGTTACTCGGGAGACAATGAGCAGTTCTTC.

The CDR3 is CASSLDGNTIYF. The CDR3 region has the DNA TGTGCCAGCAGCTTAGACGGAAACACCATATATTTT. The chain joins TRBV7-6 to TRBJ1-3; no clear D gene. The CDR3 loop spans 12 amino acids. CDR1 and CDR2 from the germline V gene are SGHVS and FNYEAQ. Trimming took 1 base from V and 4 from J, leaving 2 bases between them.

This clone appeared a single time. CDR3 protein: CASSMATGGNTEAFF. DNA for the CDR3: TGTGCCAGCAGCATGGCAACAGGGGGGAACACTGAAGCTTTCTTT. The chain is built from TRBV5-6 and TRBJ1-1, with 8 positions matching TRBD1. J lost 1 base, V lost 4 bases, and 6 bases had no gene match. Germline assignment: CDR1 SGHDT and CDR2 YYEEEE. This CDR3 is built from 15 residues.

This chain links TRBV7-2 with TRBJ2-2; tentatively, D is TRBD2 (7 bases). V lost 3 bases to trimming and J lost 0 bases, with 11 bases between them. Germline V gives CDR1 SGHTA, CDR2 FQGNSA. The CDR3 totals 16 residues. The CDR3 coding sequence is TGTGCCAGCAGCTTGGGGGGGGCCGCGAACACCGGGGAGCTGTTTTTT. Its translation is CASSLGGAANTGELFF. The entire variable domain, with the rest obtained from reference TRBV7-2 and TRBJ2-2, is as follows: GAGVSQSPSNKVTEKGKDVELRCDPISGHTALYWYRQSLGQGLEFLIYFQGNSAPDKSGLPSDRFSAERTGGSVSTLTIQRTQQEDSAVYLCASSLGGAANTGELFFGEGSRLTVL.

The rearrangement links TRBV2 to TRBJ1-2; 8 bases map to TRBD1. Losses at the gene ends were 4 bases for V and 0 bases for J; bases not matched to a gene: 1. CDR1 is SNHLY and CDR2 is FYNNEI in the germline V gene. The CDR3 has 14 residues. The CDR3 bases are TGTGCCAGCAGTGGACAGGGGACTAACTATGGCTACACCTTC. This sequence encodes CASSGQGTNYGYTF.

This chain uses TRBV28 with TRBJ1-1; TRBD1 aligns across 7 bases. CDR1 and CDR2 from the germline V gene are MDHEN and SYDVKM. CDR3 length: 14 amino acids. Germline trimming cut 5 bases from V and 3 bases from J; bases unmatched to any gene: 6. The CDR3 reads CASSTGTEYTEAFF. CDR3 DNA: TGTGCCAGCAGTACCGGGACAGAGTACACTGAAGCTTTCTTT.

V usage is TRBV10-1 and J usage is TRBJ2-1; 10 positions agree with TRBD1. CDR3 length: 15 residues. Losses at the gene ends were 4 bases for V and 5 bases for J; bases not matched to a gene: 5. Germline CDR1 and CDR2: WNHNN and SYGVQD (reference sequence). Here the CDR3 reads CASSVHGTGDNEQFF. The CDR3 region has the DNA TGCGCCAGCAGTGTGCATGGGACAGGGGACAATGAGCAGTTCTTC.

CDR3 sequence: CASSLGGTNEKLFF. In nucleotides, the CDR3 is TGTGCCAGCAGTTTAGGAGGGACTAATGAAAAACTGTTTTTT. The chain is built from TRBV6-5 and TRBJ1-4; unclear D gene. Looked up from germline, CDR1 is MNHEY and CDR2 is SVGAGI. The CDR3 contains 14 residues. Trimming pared 4 bases from V and 2 bases from J, leaving 8 bases between.

The genes are TRBV9 and TRBJ2-1; D unresolved. Trimming took off 0 bases at V and 10 bases at J, with 8 bases between the two ends. The CDR3 has 12 amino acids. Germline CDR1 reads SGDLS; CDR2 reads YYNGEE. This CDR3 reads CASSVGTREQFF. The CDR3 DNA follows: TGTGCCAGCAGCGTAGGAACTCGGGAGCAGTTCTTC.

J is TRBJ2-5 and V is TRBV10-3; TRBD2 matches at 7 bases. The V and J ends lost 4 bases and 2 bases, in that order; junction bases with no gene match: 13. The germline gives CDR1 ENHRY, CDR2 SYGVKD. This CDR3 is built from 17 residues. In DNA, the CDR3 is TGTGCCATCAGTGCCTCCCACCAGTCAGCGGGGCAAGAGACCCAGTACTTC. Amino acid sequence: CAISASHQSAGQETQYF.

CDR3 in amino acids: CASSQDVQADNQPQHF. The CDR3 DNA is TGCGCCAGCAGCCAAGACGTGCAGGCGGACAATCAGCCCCAGCATTTT. J is TRBJ1-5 and V is TRBV4-1; D gene ambiguous. Germline lookup yields CDR1 MGHRA and CDR2 YSYEKL. The V gene lost 0 bases and the J gene lost 3 bases, with 12 bases spanning the gap. This CDR3 region has 16 residues.

Written as DNA, the CDR3 is TGCAGCGTTGAAGGGGGCGGGTACGAGCAGTACTTC. This sequence encodes CSVEGGGYEQYF. This chain joins TRBV29-1 and TRBJ2-7; the D gene could be TRBD1 or TRBD2 (5 bases each). This CDR3 is built from 12 residues. Germline V gene lookup returns CDR1 SQVTM and CDR2 ANQGSEA. Between the trimmed V and J ends, which lost 1 base and 4 bases, there was a span of 8 bases.

The rearrangement uses TRBV7-7 and TRBJ2-1; 8 nucleotides line up with TRBD2. Per the germline V gene, CDR1 is SSHAT and CDR2 is FNYEAQ (reference sequence). J lost 7 bases, V lost 5 bases, and 7 bases had no gene match. The CDR3 length is 14 residues. The CDR3, as DNA: TGTGCCAGCAGCCCCGGACTAGCCAGTAATGAGCAGTTCTTC. It translates to CASSPGLASNEQFF.

This clone was observed once. The rearrangement uses TRBV5-4 and TRBJ1-1; D is undetermined. Germline CDR1 is SGHNT and CDR2 is YYREEE (reference sequence). The CDR3 runs to 12 residues. V shed 0 bases and J shed 7 bases, with 7 bases lying between them. In DNA, the CDR3 is TGTGCCAGCAGCTTGGACATCCGTGAAGCTTTCTTT. Amino acids: CASSLDIREAFF.

This clone was counted a single time. The rearrangement joins TRBV28 to TRBJ1-2, with D possibly matching TRBD1 (6 bases). The CDR3 has 14 residues. The germline V gene has CDR1 MDHEN and CDR2 SYDVKM. The V end was cut by 5 bases, the J end by 0 bases, with 10 bases between. The CDR3 nucleotides read TGTGCCAGCAGTACCGGACAGTCTAACTATGGCTACACCTTC. As protein: CASSTGQSNYGYTF.

The V gene is TRBV27, the J gene TRBJ2-2; TRBD1 or TRBD2 may be the D gene (5 bases each). The germline CDR1 and CDR2 sequences are MNHEY and SMNVEV (reference sequence). The CDR3 covers 13 residues. V was clipped by 5 bases and J by 9 bases, with 13 bases between them. The CDR3 sequence: CASSLWDPRELFF. The CDR3 DNA reads TGTGCCAGCAGTCTGTGGGACCCCAGGGAGCTGTTTTTT.

The gene calls are TRBV5-1 and TRBJ1-2; no definite D call. CDR3 length equals 14 residues. V was shortened by 0 bases and J by 0 bases, with 6 bases between the two germline ends. CDR1 SGHRS and CDR2 YFSETQ come from the germline V gene. The CDR3 DNA reads as TGCGCCAGCAGCTTGGCGGACGCTAACTATGGCTACACCTTC. The encoded protein is CASSLADANYGYTF. The complete variable domain, with remaining parts taken from reference TRBV5-1 and TRBJ1-2, reads KAGVTQTPRYLIKTRGQQVTLSCSPISGHRSVSWYQQTPGQGLQFLFEYFSETQRNKGNFPGRFSGRQFSNSRSEMNVSTLELGDSALYLCASSLADANYGYTFGSGTRLTVV.

The chain joins TRBV7-2 to TRBJ1-1; D is unclear. The CDR3 is made up of 14 amino acids. V was pared by 5 bases and J by 0 bases, with 10 bases between. Germline V gene data show CDR1 as SGHTA and CDR2 as FQGNSA. The CDR3 reads CASSPARMNTEAFF. For the CDR3, the DNA is TGTGCCAGCAGCCCAGCTAGGATGAACACTGAAGCTTTCTTT. Looking up the rest from reference TRBV7-2 and TRBJ1-1 gives the full variable domain: GAGVSQSPSNKVTEKGKDVELRCDPISGHTALYWYRQSLGQGLEFLIYFQGNSAPDKSGLPSDRFSAERTGGSVSTLTIQRTQQEDSAVYLCASSPARMNTEAFFGQGTRLTVV.

This chain uses TRBV7-2 with TRBJ1-1, with 7 bases fitting TRBD1. This CDR3 spans 13 amino acids. Germline V lookup: CDR1 SGHTA, CDR2 FQGNSA. V dropped 4 bases and J dropped 4; count of bases not matched to a gene: 3. CDR3 region: CASSWGQITEAFF. The CDR3 DNA reads as TGTGCCAGCAGCTGGGGACAGATCACTGAAGCTTTCTTT.

The chain carries TRBV18 and TRBJ2-7, with 11 positions matching TRBD2. J was trimmed by 1 base and V by 0 bases; bases with no gene match: 2. The CDR3 runs 16 residues. Per germline, CDR1 KGHSH and CDR2 LQKENI. The CDR3 protein is CASSPPGLAESYEQYF. In DNA, the CDR3 is TGTGCCAGCTCACCACCGGGACTAGCGGAATCCTACGAGCAGTACTTC.

The rearrangement joins TRBV6-5 to TRBJ1-1, with D perhaps matching TRBD1 (5 bases). This CDR3 has 15 amino acids. V lost 10 bases and J 6 bases, leaving 24 bases between the germline ends. In germline, CDR1 is MNHEY, CDR2 SVGAGI. CDR3 in DNA: TGTGCCACAGGTGGGTTACCAGGGAGGTCCGCTGAAGCTTTCTTT. It specifies CATGGLPGRSAEAFF.

The chain is built from TRBV6-5 and TRBJ2-1, with 12 bases that match TRBD2. The germline V gene encodes CDR1 MNHEY and CDR2 SVGAGI. This CDR3 has 15 amino acids. After removal of 6 bases from V and 2 bases from J, the junction contained 2 bases not matched to a gene. CDR3 protein: CASRPSGGAYNEQFF. The CDR3 nucleotides are TGTGCCAGCAGACCTAGCGGGGGGGCCTACAATGAGCAGTTCTTC.

This chain links TRBV5-1 with TRBJ2-7; D may be TRBD1 or TRBD2 (6 bases each). The germline CDR1 and CDR2 sequences are SGHRS and YFSETQ. Trimming removed 0 bases at V and 7 bases at J, with 17 bases between. This CDR3 is built from 15 residues. CDR3 residues: CASSLAPRQEGEQYF. DNA of the CDR3: TGCGCCAGCAGCTTGGCCCCGCGACAGGAGGGGGAGCAGTACTTC.

The chain employs TRBV6-5 and TRBJ1-6, with unresolved D. Per the germline V gene, CDR1 is MNHEY and CDR2 is SVGAGI. CDR3 length: 14 amino acids. V lost 6 bases, J lost 10 bases, and 16 bases lay in between. The CDR3 bases are TGTGCCAGCAGCCCCCCGGAAGGGAACTCACCCCTCCACTTT. Translated: CASSPPEGNSPLHF.

The V call is TRBV18, the J call TRBJ1-1; possibly TRBD1 for D (5 bases). Trimming pared 3 bases from V and 5 bases from J, leaving 13 bases between. The CDR3 is 14 amino acids. In germline, CDR1 is KGHSH, CDR2 LQKENI. CDR3 in DNA: TGTGCCAGCTCACCGCTCAAATCAGGGACTGAAGCTTTCTTT. It yields the protein CASSPLKSGTEAFF.

The chain carries TRBV10-3 and TRBJ1-2, with D perhaps matching TRBD1 (5 bases). The CDR3 sequence is 17 residues long. Trimming removed 8 bases from V and 4 bases from J, with 26 bases in between. CDR1 ENHRY and CDR2 SYGVKD come from the germline V gene. The chain's CDR3 is CAIGAGIAGREGYGYTF. The CDR3 nucleotides are TGTGCCATCGGGGCCGGGATTGCAGGGAGGGAGGGCTATGGCTACACCTTC.

V is TRBV19 and J is TRBJ2-6; D gene ambiguous. This CDR3 comprises 15 residues. Germline V gene lookup returns CDR1 LNHDA and CDR2 SQIVND (reference sequence). V gave up 7 bases and J gave up 4 bases, with 14 bases separating them. For the CDR3, the DNA is TGTGCCAGTACCCTAGATAAGTCCGGGGCCAACGTCCTGACTTTC. This codes for CASTLDKSGANVLTF.

The chain uses TRBV28 and TRBJ2-7; 8 positions agree with TRBD1. The V and J ends lost 3 bases and 5 bases, in that order; junction bases with no gene match: 6. This CDR3 comprises 14 residues. Looked up from germline, CDR1 is MDHEN and CDR2 is SYDVKM. CDR3 in DNA: TGTGCCAGCAGTTTTGTGGACAGGGAAAACGAGCAGTACTTC. Encoded protein: CASSFVDRENEQYF. Looking up the rest from reference TRBV28 and TRBJ2-7 gives the full variable domain: DVKVTQSSRYLVKRTGEKVFLECVQDMDHENMFWYRQDPGLGLRLIYFSYDVKMKEKGDIPEGYSVSREKKERFSLILESASTNQTSMYLCASSFVDRENEQYFGPGTRLTVT.